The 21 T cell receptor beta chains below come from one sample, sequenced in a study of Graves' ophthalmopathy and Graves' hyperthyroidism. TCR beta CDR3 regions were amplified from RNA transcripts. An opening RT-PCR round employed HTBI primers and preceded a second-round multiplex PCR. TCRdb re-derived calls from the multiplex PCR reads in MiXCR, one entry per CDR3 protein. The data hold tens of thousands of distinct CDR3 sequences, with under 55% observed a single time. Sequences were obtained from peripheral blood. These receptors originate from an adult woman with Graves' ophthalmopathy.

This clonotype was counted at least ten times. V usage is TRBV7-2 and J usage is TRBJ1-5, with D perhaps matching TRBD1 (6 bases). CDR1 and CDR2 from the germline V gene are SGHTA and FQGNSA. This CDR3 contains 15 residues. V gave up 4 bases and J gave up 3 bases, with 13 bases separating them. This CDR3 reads CASSSSGVANQPQHF. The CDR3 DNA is TGTGCCAGCAGCTCATCAGGGGTCGCCAATCAGCCCCAGCATTTT.

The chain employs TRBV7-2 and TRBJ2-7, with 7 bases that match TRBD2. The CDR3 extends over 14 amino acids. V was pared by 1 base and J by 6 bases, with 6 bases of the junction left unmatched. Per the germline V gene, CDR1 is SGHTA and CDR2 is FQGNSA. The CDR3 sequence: CASSLETGEGEQYF. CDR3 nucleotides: TGTGCCAGCAGCTTAGAAACGGGGGAGGGCGAGCAGTACTTC.

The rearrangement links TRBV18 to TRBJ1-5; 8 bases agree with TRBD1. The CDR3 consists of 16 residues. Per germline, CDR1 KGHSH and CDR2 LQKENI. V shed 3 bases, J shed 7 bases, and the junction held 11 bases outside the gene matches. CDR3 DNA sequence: TGTGCCAGCTCACCCGGACAGGGAAGTTCAGGCCAGCCCCAGCATTTT. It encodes CASSPGQGSSGQPQHF.

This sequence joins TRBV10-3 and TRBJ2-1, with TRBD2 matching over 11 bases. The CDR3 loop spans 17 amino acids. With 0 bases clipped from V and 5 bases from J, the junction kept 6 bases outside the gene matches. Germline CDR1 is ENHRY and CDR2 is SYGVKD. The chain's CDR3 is CAISESLSSGRNNEQFF. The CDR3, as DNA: TGTGCCATCAGTGAGTCGTTGTCTAGCGGGAGGAACAATGAGCAGTTCTTC.

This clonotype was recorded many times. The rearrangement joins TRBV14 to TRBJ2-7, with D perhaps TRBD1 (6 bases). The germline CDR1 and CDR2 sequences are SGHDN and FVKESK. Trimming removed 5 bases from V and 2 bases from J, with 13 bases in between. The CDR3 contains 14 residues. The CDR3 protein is CASSRWAGAYEQYF. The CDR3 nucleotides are TGTGCCAGCAGCAGGTGGGCAGGGGCCTACGAGCAGTACTTC.

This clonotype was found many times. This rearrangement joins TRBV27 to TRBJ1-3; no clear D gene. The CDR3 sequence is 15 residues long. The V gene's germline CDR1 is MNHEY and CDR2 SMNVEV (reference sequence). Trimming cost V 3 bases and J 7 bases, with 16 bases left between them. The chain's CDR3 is CASSFHPVGGNTIYF. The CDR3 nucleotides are TGTGCCAGCAGTTTCCACCCTGTGGGAGGGAACACCATATATTTT.

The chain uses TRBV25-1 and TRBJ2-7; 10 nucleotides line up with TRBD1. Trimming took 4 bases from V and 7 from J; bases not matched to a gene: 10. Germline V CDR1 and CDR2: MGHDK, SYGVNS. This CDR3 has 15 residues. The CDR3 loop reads CASSAGTGDTGEQYF. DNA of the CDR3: TGTGCCAGCAGTGCCGGGACAGGGGACACCGGGGAGCAGTACTTC.

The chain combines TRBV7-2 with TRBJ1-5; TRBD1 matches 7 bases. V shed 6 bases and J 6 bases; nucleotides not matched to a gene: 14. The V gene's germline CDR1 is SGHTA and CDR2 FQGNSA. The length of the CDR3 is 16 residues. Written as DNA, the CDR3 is TGTGCCAGCAGTGTTTTTACAGGGGCGTTAGGTCAGCCCCAGCATTTT. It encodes CASSVFTGALGQPQHF.

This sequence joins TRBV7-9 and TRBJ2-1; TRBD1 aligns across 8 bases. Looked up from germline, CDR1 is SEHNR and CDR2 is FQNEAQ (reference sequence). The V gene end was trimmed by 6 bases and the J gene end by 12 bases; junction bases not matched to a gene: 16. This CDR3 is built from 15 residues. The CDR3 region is CASSDKTGDTDTQFF. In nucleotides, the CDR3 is TGTGCCAGCAGTGACAAGACAGGGGACACAGATACGCAGTTCTTC.

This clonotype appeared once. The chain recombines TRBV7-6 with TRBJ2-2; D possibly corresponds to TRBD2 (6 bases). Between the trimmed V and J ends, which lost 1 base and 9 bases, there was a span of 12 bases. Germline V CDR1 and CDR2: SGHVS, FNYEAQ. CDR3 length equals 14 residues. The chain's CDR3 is CASSLVSGERELFF. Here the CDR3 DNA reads TGTGCCAGCAGCTTAGTTTCGGGGGAACGGGAGCTGTTTTTT.

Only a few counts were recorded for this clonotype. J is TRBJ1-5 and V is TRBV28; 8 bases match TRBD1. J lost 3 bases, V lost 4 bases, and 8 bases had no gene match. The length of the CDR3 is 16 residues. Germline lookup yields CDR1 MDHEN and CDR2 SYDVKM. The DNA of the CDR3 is TGTGCCAGCAGTTACTCCCCGGGACAGGCCAATCAGCCCCAGCATTTT. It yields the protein CASSYSPGQANQPQHF. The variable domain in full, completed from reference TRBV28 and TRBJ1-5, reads DVKVTQSSRYLVKRTGEKVFLECVQDMDHENMFWYRQDPGLGLRLIYFSYDVKMKEKGDIPEGYSVSREKKERFSLILESASTNQTSMYLCASSYSPGQANQPQHFGDGTRLSIL.

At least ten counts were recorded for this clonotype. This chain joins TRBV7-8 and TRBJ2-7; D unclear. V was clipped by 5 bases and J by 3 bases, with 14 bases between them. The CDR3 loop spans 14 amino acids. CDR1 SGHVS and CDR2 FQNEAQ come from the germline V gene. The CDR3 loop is CASSPGRANYEQYF. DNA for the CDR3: TGTGCCAGCAGCCCCGGTCGGGCCAACTACGAGCAGTACTTC.

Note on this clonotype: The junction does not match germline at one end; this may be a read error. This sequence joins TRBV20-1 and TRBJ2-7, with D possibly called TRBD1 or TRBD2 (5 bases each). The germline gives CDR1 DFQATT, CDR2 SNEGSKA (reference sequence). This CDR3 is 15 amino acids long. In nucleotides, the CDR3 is TGCAGTGCTAGAGATCTCGGCAGGGAGCCCTATGAGCAGTACTTC. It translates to CSARDLGREPYEQYF.

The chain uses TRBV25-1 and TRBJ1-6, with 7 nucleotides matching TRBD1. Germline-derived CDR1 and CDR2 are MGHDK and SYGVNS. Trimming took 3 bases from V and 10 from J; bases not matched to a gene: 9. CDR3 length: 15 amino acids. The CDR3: CASSDAGTEPSPLHF. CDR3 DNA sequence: TGTGCCAGCAGTGACGCCGGGACAGAACCCTCACCCCTCCACTTT.

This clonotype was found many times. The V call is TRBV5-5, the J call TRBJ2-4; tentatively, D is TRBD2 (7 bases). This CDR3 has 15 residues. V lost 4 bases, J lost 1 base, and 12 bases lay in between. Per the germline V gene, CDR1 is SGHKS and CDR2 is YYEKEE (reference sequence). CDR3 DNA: TGTGCCAGCAGCGGGGGGGCGGTGGCCAAAAACATTCAGTACTTC. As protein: CASSGGAVAKNIQYF.

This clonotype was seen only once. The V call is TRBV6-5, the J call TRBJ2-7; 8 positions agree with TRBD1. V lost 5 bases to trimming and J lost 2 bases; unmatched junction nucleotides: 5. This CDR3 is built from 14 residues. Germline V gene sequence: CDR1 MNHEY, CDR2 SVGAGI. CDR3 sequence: CASSPTGDPYEQYF. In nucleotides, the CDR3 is TGTGCCAGCAGTCCGACAGGGGACCCCTACGAGCAGTACTTC.

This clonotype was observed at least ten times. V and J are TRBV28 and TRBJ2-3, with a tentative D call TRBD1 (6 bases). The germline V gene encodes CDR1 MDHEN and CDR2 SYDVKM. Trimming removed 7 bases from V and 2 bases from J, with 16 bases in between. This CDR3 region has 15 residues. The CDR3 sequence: CASTGTIEITDTQYF. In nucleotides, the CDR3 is TGTGCCAGCACCGGGACAATTGAAATCACAGATACGCAGTATTTT.

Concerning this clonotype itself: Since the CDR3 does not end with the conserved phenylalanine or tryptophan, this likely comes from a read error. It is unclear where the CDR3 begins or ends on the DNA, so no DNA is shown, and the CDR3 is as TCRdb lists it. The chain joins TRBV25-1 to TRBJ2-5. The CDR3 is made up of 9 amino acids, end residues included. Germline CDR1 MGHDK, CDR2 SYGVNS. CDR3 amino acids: CASSLTRDI.

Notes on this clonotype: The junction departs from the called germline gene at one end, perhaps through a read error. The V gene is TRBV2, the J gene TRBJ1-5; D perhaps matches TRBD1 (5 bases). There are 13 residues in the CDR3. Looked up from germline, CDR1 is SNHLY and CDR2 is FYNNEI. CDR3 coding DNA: TGTGCCAGCGGCATCAGGGTAACGCAGCCCCAACATTTT. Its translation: CASGIRVTQPQHF.

This CDR3 reads CAISGAPDNSPLHF. The CDR3 nucleotides are TGTGCCATCAGTGGAGCGCCGGATAATTCACCCCTCCACTTT. This sequence joins TRBV10-3 and TRBJ1-6; D is unresolved. V was trimmed by 4 bases and J by 5 bases, leaving 9 bases between them. The CDR3 is 14 amino acids. Germline CDR1 and CDR2: ENHRY and SYGVKD.

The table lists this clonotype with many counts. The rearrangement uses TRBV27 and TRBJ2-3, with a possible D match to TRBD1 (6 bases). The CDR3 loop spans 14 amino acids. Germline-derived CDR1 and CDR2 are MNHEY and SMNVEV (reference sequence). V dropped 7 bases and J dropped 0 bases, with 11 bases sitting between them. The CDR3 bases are TGTGCCAGCAAAACAGGGCCAAGCACAGATACGCAGTATTTT. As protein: CASKTGPSTDTQYF.